This note documents a single TCR beta chain sequence. At one boundary the junction diverges from the germline segment, which might be a read error. In germline, CDR1 is SSHAT, CDR2 FNYEAQ (reference sequence). The CDR3 is 15 amino acids. This sample is drawn from a study of T cell responses to AZD1222 COVID-19 vaccine. Profiling relied on immunoSEQ multiplex PCR, and the TCRdb table lists in-frame clones only, not all of them. The table records approximately 150,000 clones, about nine tenths of them present only once. The sequence was obtained from an adult who received the AZD1222 COVID-19 vaccine. V usage is TRBV7-7 and J usage is TRBJ2-5, with no clear D. The sample consisted of peripheral blood, taken 28 days after the second AZD1222 dose. The CDR3 protein is CASSSGVGIQETQYF. The CDR3 DNA is TGTGCTAGCAGCTCTGGCGTAGGGATTCAAGAGACCCAGTACTTC.